The entry that follows covers one TCR beta chain sequence. Its matching antigen is unknown. Alongside CTLA-4 blockade with ipilimumab, patients with chemo-refractory metastatic non-small-cell lung cancer received focal radiation. The junction had 12 bases not matched to a gene; V was cut back by 6 bases and J by 7 bases. The germline CDR1 and CDR2 sequences are LNHDA and SQIVND (reference sequence). The CDR3 extends over 15 amino acids. Measured with immunoSEQ multiplex PCR; TCRdb has only the in-frame clones, and not every one. The sample holds tens of thousands of clones, 70% seen once. This sample stems from a study of radiotherapy plus CTLA-4 blockade in lung cancer. Study-wide results and caveats: After treatment with radiotherapy plus ipilimumab, TCR clones that came from the tumor expanded in blood.

The chain combines TRBV19 with TRBJ1-5; 7 nucleotides agree with TRBD1. The source material was peripheral blood, sampled from a patient treated with radiotherapy plus ipilimumab. The clonotype was recovered from a human donor with non-small cell lung cancer who had stable disease on radiotherapy plus ipilimumab. The CDR3 coding sequence is TGTGCCAGTAGCCTACCTGACAGGGAGTGGCAGCCCCAGCATTTT. Amino acids: CASSLPDREWQPQHF.